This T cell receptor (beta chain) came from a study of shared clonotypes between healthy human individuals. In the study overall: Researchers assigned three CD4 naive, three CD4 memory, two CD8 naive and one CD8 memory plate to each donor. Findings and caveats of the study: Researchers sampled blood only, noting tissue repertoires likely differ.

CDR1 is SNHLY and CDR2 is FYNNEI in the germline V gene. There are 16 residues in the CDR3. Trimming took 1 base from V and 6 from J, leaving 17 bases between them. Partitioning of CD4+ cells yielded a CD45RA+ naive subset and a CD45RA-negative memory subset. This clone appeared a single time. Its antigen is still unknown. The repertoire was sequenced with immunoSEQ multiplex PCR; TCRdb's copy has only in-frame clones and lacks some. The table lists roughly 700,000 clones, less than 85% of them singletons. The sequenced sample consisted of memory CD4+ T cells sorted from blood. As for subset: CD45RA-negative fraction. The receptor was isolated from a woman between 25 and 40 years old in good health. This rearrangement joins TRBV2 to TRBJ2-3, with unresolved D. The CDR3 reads CASSEGGSSFLDTQYF. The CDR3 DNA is TGTGCCAGCAGTGAAGGAGGTAGTTCATTTCTTGATACGCAGTATTTT.